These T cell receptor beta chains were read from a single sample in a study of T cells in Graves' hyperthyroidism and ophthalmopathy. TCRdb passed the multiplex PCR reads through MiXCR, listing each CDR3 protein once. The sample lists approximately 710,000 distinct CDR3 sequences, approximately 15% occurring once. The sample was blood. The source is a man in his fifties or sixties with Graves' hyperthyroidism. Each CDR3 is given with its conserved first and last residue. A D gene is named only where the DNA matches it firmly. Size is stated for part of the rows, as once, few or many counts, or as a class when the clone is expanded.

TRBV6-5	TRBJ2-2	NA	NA	TGTGCCAGCAGTTACGACAGTAGGCTTCCCACCGGGGAGCTGTTTTTT	CASSYDSRLPTGELFF
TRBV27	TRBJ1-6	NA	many	TGTGCCAGCGCGGAAGAGTCCACAGGGAGCTCCTATAATTCACCCCTCCACTTT	CASAEESTGSSYNSPLHF
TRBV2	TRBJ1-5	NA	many	TGTGCCAGCGGGCCAGGCAATCAGCCCCAGCATTTT	CASGPGNQPQHF
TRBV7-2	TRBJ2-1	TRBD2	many	TGTGCCAGCAGGATAACTAGCGAACGATACAATGAGCAGTTCTTC	CASRITSERYNEQFF
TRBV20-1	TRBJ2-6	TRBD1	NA	TGCAGTGCTGAACCGGGACAGGGGGTGTTCGGGGCCAACGTCCTGACTTTC	CSAEPGQGVFGANVLTF
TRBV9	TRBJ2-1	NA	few	TGTGCCAGCAGCGTACTCGGGGTCTACAATGAGCAGTTCTTC	CASSVLGVYNEQFF
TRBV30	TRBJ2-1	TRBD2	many	TGTGCCTGGAGCGGGACTAGCGGGAGAAATGAGCAGTTCTTC	CAWSGTSGRNEQFF
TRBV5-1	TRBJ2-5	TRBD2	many	TGCGCCAGCAGCTATGGGACTAGCGGGAGCGAGACCCAGTACTTC	CASSYGTSGSETQYF
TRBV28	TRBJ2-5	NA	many	TGTGCCAGCAGTTTCCCGACAGGGGGATTCTATAGGACTAGCGCGCAGACCCAGTACTTC	CASSFPTGGFYRTSAQTQYF
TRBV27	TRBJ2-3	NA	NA	TGTGCCAGCAGTTATTTGGCGGCTACCACAGATACGCAGTATTTT	CASSYLAATTDTQYF
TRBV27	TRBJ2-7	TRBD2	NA	TGTGCCAGCAGTGTCATAGCGGGAGCGGACGAGCAGTACTTC	CASSVIAGADEQYF
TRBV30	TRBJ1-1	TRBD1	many	TGTGCCTGGAGTGTATCCCACAGGGGATGGACTGAAGCTTTCTTT	CAWSVSHRGWTEAFF
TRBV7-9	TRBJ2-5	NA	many	TGTGCCAGCAGTCCTGGACCTCGAGAGACCCAGTACTTC	CASSPGPRETQYF
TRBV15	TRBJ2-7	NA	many	TGTGCCACCACCCCGGGGGGGACAGGGTACTACGAGCAGTACTTC	CATTPGGTGYYEQYF
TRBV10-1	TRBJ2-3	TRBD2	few	TGCGCCAGCGCAAGCGGGAGGGCTACAGATACGCAGTATTTT	CASASGRATDTQYF
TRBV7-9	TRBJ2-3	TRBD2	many	TGTGCCAGCAGCTTAGTCGGGGGGAGAGCGGGAGATACGCAGTATTTT	CASSLVGGRAGDTQYF
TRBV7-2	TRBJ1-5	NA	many	TGTGCCAGCAGCAAACAGGTTACGGGTCAGCCCCAGCATTTT	CASSKQVTGQPQHF
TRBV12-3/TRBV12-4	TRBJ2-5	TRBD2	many	TGTGCCAGCAGCCGGGGGACTACGAAAGAGACCCAGTACTTC	CASSRGTTKETQYF
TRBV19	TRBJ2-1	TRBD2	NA	TGTGCCAGTAGTATAGGACTAGCGGATGAGCAGTTCTTC	CASSIGLADEQFF
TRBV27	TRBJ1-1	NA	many	TGTGCCAGCAGTTTATCCGTCAGAAAAGCGAACACTGAAGCTTTCTTT	CASSLSVRKANTEAFF
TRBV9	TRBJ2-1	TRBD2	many	TGTGCCAGCAGCAAGACTAGCGGGATTGGGAATGAGCAGTTCTTC	CASSKTSGIGNEQFF
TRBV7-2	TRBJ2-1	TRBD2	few	TGTGCCAGTCAACTAGCGGGGGTATACAATGAGCAGCTCTTC	CASQLAGVYNEQLF
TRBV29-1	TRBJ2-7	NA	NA	TGCAGCGTTGGATCAGGGCCTCCGAGCTCCTACGAGCAGTACTTC	CSVGSGPPSSYEQYF
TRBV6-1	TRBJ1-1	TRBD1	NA	TGTGCCAGCAGTACGACAGGGGCGCCGGTGGGCACTGAAGCTTTCTTT	CASSTTGAPVGTEAFF
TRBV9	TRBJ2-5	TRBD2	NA	TGTGCCAGCAGCGTAGGGCTAGCGGGAGGTGAGACCCAGTACTTC	CASSVGLAGGETQYF
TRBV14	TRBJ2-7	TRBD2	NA	TGTGCCAGCAGCCTTTCGGGACTAGCGGGGAACTCCTACGAGCAGTACTTC	CASSLSGLAGNSYEQYF
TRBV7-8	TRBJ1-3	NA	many	TGTGCCAGCAGCTTAGAGGGGGGTTCCTCTGGAAACACCATATATTTT	CASSLEGGSSGNTIYF
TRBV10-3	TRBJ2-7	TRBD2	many	TGTGCCATCACGAGTGCTAGCGGGCATCGCGAGCAGTACTTC	CAITSASGHREQYF
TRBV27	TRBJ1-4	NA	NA	TGTGCCAGCAGTCTACAGGGATTTAATGAAAAACTGTTTTTT	CASSLQGFNEKLFF
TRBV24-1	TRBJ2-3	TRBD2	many	TGTGCCACCAGTGATTTTGCGGGAGAAGTCACAGATACGCAGTATTTT	CATSDFAGEVTDTQYF
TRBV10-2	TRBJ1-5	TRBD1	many	TGCGCCAGCAGGGACAGGGGGCAGCCCCAGCATTTT	CASRDRGQPQHF
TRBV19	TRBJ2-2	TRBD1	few	TGTGCCAGTAGTATACATAGGACAGGGGGCACCGGGGAGCTGTTTTTT	CASSIHRTGGTGELFF
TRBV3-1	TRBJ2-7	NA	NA	TGTGTCAGCAGCGTGAGGGCCTACGAGCAGTACTTC	CVSSVRAYEQYF
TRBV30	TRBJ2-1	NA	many	TGTGCCTGGAGTCCTAGGCCGGGACGGCTTTACAATGAGCAGTTCTTC	CAWSPRPGRLYNEQFF